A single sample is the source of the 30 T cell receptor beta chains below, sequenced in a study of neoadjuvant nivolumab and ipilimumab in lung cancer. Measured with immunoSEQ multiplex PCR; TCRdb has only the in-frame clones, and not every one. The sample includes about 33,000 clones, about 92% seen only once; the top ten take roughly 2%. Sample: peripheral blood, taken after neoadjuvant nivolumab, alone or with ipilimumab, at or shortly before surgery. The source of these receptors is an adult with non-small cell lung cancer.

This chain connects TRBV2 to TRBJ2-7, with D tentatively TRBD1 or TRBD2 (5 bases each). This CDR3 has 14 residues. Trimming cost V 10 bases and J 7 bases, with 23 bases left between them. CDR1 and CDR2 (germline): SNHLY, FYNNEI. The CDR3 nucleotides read TGTGCCACCACCCCGGGAAGGGCCCCAGGGGAGCAGTACTTC. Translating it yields CATTPGRAPGEQYF.

CDR3 in DNA: TGTGCCAGCAGCCTACGGGCGGCGTCCTACAATGAGCAGTTCTTC. Translated: CASSLRAASYNEQFF. The chain has TRBV11-3 and TRBJ2-1; D is undetermined. CDR3 length equals 15 residues. The germline V gene encodes CDR1 SGHNT and CDR2 YENEEA. Between the trimmed V and J ends, which lost 5 bases and 1 base, there was a span of 12 bases.

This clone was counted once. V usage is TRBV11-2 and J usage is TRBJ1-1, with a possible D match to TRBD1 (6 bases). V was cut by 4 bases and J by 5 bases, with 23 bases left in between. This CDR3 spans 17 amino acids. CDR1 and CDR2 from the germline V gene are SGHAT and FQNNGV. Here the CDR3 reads CASSSLRGAGGRTEAFF. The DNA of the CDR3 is TGTGCCAGCAGCTCCCTTAGGGGGGCTGGGGGAAGGACTGAAGCTTTCTTT.

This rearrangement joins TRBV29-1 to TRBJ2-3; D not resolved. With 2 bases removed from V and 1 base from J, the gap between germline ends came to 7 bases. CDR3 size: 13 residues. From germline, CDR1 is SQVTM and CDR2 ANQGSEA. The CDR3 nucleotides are TGCAGCGTTGAAAACGAGGGCACAGATACGCAGTATTTT. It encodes CSVENEGTDTQYF.

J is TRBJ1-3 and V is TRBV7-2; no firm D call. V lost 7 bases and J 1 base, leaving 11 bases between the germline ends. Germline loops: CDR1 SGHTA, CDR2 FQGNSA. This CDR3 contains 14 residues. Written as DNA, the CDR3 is TGTGCCAGCACCCCTCTTCGGTCTGGAAACACCATATATTTT. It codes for CASTPLRSGNTIYF.

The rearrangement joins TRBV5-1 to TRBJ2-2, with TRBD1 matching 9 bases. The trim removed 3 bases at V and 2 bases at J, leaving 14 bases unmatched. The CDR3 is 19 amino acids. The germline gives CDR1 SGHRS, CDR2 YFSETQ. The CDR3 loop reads CASSSVTGQGLSNTGELFF. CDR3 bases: TGCGCCAGCAGCTCGGTAACTGGACAGGGGCTATCTAACACCGGGGAGCTGTTTTTT.

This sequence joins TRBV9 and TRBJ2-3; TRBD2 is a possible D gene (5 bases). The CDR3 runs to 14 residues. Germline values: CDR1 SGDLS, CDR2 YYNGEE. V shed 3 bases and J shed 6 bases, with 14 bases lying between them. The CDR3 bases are TGTGCCAGCAGCGAACGGCGGCGAGGGGATACGCAGTATTTT. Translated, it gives CASSERRRGDTQYF.

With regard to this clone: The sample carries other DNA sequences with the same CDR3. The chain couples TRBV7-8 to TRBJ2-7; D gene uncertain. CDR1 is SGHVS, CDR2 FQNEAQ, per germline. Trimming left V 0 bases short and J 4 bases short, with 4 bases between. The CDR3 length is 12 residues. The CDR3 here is CASSLATYEQYF. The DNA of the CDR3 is TGTGCCAGCAGCTTAGCGACATACGAGCAGTACTTC.

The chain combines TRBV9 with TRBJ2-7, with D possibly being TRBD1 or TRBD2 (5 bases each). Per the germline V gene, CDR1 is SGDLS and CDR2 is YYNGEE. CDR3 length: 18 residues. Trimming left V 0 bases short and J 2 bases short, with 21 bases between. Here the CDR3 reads CASSVAPKTRGEPYEQYF. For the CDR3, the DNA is TGTGCCAGCAGCGTAGCCCCAAAGACAAGGGGAGAGCCCTACGAGCAGTACTTC.

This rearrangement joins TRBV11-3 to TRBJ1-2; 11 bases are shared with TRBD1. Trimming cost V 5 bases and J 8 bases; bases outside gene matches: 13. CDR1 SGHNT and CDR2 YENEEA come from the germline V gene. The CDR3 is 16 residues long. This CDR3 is CASSHRDRGRVVGYTF. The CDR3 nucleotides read TGTGCCAGCAGCCACCGGGACAGGGGGAGGGTGGTAGGCTACACCTTC. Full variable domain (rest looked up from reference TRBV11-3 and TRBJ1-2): EAGVVQSPRYKIIEKKQPVAFWCNPISGHNTLYWYLQNLGQGPELLIRYENEEAVDDSQLPKDRFSAERLKGVDSTLKIQPAELGDSAVYLCASSHRDRGRVVGYTFGSGTRLTVV.

The CDR3, as DNA: TGCGCCAGCAGCTTGGAGTCTAGCTTCCAAGAGACCCAGTACTTC. Its protein is CASSLESSFQETQYF. The J gene is TRBJ2-5, the V gene TRBV5-1; tentative D call: TRBD2 (5 bases). Per germline, CDR1 SGHRS and CDR2 YFSETQ. This CDR3 region has 15 residues. V lost 0 bases to trimming and J lost 1 base, with 10 bases between them. Full variable domain (rest looked up from reference TRBV5-1 and TRBJ2-5): KAGVTQTPRYLIKTRGQQVTLSCSPISGHRSVSWYQQTPGQGLQFLFEYFSETQRNKGNFPGRFSGRQFSNSRSEMNVSTLELGDSALYLCASSLESSFQETQYFGPGTRLLVL.

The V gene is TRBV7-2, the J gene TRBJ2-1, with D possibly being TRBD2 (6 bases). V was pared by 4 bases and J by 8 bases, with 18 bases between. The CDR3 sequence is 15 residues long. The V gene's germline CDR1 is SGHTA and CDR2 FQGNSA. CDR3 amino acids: CASSSWDSGGDEQFF. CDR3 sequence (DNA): TGTGCCAGCAGCTCTTGGGACTCGGGCGGCGATGAGCAGTTCTTC.

The chain's CDR3 is CAISDSDYYGYTF. As DNA, the CDR3 is TGTGCCATCAGTGATTCAGACTACTATGGCTACACCTTC. The V call is TRBV10-3, the J call TRBJ1-2; D not resolved. The length of the CDR3 is 13 residues. V was cut by 3 bases and J by 3 bases, with 8 bases left in between. Germline V gene sequence: CDR1 ENHRY, CDR2 SYGVKD.

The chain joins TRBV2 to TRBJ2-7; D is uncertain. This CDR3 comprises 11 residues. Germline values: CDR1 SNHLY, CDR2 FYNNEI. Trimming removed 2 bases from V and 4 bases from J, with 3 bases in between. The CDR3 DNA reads TGTGCCAGCAGTGAAAGGTACGAGCAGTACTTC. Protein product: CASSERYEQYF.

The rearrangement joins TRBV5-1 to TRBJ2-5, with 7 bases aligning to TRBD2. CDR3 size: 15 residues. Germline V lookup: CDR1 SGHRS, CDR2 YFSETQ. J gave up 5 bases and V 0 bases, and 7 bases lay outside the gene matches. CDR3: CASSLEAGESETQYF. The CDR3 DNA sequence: TGCGCCAGCAGCTTGGAGGCGGGAGAGTCGGAGACCCAGTACTTC.

CDR3 bases: TGTGCCAGCAGTTTGGGCGGGGCTGTGGAGACCCAGTACTTC. It codes for CASSLGGAVETQYF. The rearrangement uses TRBV28 and TRBJ2-5; a possible D gene is TRBD2 (6 bases). The CDR3 runs 14 residues. Trimming stripped 3 bases from V and 5 bases from J, with 13 bases between. Germline loops: CDR1 MDHEN, CDR2 SYDVKM.

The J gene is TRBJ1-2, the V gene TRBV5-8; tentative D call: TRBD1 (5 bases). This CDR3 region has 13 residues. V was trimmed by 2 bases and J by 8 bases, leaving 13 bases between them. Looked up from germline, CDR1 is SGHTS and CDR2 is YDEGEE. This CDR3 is CASSLRGASGYTF. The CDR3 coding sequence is TGTGCCAGCAGCTTAAGAGGGGCAAGCGGCTACACCTTC.

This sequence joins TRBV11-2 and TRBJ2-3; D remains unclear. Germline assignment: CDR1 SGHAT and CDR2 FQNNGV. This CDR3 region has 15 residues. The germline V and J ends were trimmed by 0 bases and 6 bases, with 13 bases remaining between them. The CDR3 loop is CASSLDPGLADTQYF. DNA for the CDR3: TGTGCCAGCAGCTTAGATCCAGGCCTTGCTGATACGCAGTATTTT.

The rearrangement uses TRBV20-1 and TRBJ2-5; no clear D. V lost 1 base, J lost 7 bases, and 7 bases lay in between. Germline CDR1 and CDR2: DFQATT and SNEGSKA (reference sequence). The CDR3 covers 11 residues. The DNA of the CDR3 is TGCAGTGCTAGAGGTTTAGGGACCCAGTACTTC. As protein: CSARGLGTQYF.

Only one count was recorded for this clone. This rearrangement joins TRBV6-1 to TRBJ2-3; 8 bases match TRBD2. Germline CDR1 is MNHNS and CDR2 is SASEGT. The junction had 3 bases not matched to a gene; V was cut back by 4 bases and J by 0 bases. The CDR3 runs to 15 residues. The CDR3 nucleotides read TGTGCCAGCAGTGGGAGCGGGAGCAGCACAGATACGCAGTATTTT. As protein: CASSGSGSSTDTQYF.

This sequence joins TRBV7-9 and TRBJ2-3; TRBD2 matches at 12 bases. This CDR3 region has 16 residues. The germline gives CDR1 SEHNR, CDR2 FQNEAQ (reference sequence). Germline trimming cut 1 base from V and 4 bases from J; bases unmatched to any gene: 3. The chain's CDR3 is CASSLVLAGGPDTQYF. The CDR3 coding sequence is TGTGCCAGCAGCTTAGTCCTAGCGGGAGGGCCAGATACGCAGTATTTT.

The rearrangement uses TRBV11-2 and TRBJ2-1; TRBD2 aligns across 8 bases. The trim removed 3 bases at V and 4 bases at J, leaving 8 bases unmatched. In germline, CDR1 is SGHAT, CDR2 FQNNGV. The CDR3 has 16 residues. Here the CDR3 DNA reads TGTGCCAGCAGCTTTCTCCTAGCGGGCCATTACAATGAGCAGTTCTTC. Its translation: CASSFLLAGHYNEQFF.

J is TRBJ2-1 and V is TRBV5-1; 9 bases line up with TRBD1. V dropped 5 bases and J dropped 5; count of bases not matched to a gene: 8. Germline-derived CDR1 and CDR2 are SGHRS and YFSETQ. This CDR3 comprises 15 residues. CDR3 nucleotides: TGCGCCAGCAGACCCTTGACAGGGGGGGACAATGAGCAGTTCTTC. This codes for CASRPLTGGDNEQFF. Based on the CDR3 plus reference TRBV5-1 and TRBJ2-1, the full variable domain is KAGVTQTPRYLIKTRGQQVTLSCSPISGHRSVSWYQQTPGQGLQFLFEYFSETQRNKGNFPGRFSGRQFSNSRSEMNVSTLELGDSALYLCASRPLTGGDNEQFFGPGTRLTVL.

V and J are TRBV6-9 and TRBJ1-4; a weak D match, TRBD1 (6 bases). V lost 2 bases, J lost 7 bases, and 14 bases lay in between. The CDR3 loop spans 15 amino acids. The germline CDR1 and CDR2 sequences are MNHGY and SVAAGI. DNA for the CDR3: TGTGCCAGCAGTTATCAGGGGAAACGAGGTGAAAAACTGTTTTTT. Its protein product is CASSYQGKRGEKLFF.

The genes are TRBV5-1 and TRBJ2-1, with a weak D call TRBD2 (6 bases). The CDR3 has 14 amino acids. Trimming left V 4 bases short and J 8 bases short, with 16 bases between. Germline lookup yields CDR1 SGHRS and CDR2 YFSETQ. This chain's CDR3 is CASSAGPGSYEQFF. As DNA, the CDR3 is TGCGCCAGCAGCGCGGGACCAGGTAGCTATGAGCAGTTCTTC.

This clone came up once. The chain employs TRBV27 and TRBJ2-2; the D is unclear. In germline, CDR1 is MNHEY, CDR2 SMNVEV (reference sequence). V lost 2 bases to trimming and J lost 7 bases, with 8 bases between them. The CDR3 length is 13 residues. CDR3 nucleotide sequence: TGTGCCAGCAGTTTACTCTGGGTCGGGGAGCTGTTTTTT. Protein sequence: CASSLLWVGELFF.

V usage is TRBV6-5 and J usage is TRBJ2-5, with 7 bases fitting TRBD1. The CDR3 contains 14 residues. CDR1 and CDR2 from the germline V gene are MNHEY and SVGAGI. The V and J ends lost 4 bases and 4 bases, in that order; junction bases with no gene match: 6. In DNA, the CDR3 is TGTGCCAGCAGTTTGACAGGGTCGGGAGAGACCCAGTACTTC. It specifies CASSLTGSGETQYF.

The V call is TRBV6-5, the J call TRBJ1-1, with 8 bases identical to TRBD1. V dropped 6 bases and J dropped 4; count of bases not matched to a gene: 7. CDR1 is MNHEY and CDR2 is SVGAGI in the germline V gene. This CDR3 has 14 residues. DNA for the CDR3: TGTGCCAGCAGCAAGGACAGGGAGATCACTGAAGCTTTCTTT. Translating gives CASSKDREITEAFF.

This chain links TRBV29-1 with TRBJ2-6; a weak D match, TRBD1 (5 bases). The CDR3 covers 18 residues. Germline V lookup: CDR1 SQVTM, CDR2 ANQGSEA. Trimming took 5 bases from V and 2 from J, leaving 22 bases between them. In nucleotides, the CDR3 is TGCAGCGTTTTTACGCCGGACACGCGAATCCCTGGGGCCAACGTCCTGACTTTC. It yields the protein CSVFTPDTRIPGANVLTF.

The CDR3 DNA follows: TGCGCCAGCAGCCAAGGACTGGGGGCAGGGGCCAACGTCCTGACTTTC. It is translated as CASSQGLGAGANVLTF. The J gene is TRBJ2-6, the V gene TRBV4-1; TRBD1 might be the D (6 bases). CDR1 is MGHRA, CDR2 YSYEKL, per germline. V shed 1 base and J shed 4 bases, with 11 bases lying between them. CDR3 length: 16 amino acids.